Below, one TCR beta chain is given with its context. The trim removed 7 bases at V and 4 bases at J, leaving 5 bases unmatched. This CDR3 is 13 amino acids long. CDR1 is SGHRS, CDR2 YFSETQ, per germline. These data belong to a study of shared clonotypes between healthy human individuals. It was across several immunoSEQ plates that each subset's genomic DNA was evenly split. Data came from immunoSEQ multiplex PCR; TCRdb stores just in-frame clones and leaves some out. The sample lists 2 million to 2.5 million clones; 80% to 95% were seen once. V gene TRBV5-1 combines with J gene TRBJ2-3; 8 positions match TRBD1. The sequenced sample was naive CD4+ T cells from PBMCs. The subset was: CD45RA+ positively selected. This TCR derives from a man younger than 35 in good health. Some clones in this sample may be carry-over from other donors' samples. CDR3 nucleotides: TGCGCCAGCTTGGAACAGGGGGCAGATACGCAGTATTTT. Its translation is CASLEQGADTQYF.